The text below deals with one T cell receptor (beta chain). Sequenced by immunoSEQ multiplex PCR; TCRdb stores in-frame clones only, minus some. The table includes about 250,000 clones, 87% detected once. This CDR3 has 16 residues. Per germline, CDR1 SNHLY and CDR2 FYNNEI. The junction had 7 bases not matched to a gene; V was cut back by 2 bases and J by 3 bases. The data originate from a study of cytomegalovirus exposure and HLA in healthy donors. The donors were in the approximately 130-subject validation cohort, distinct from the approximately 700-subject first cohort. The sample consisted of PBMCs. This clonotype was sampled from a man between 18 and 35 years old in good health and CMV-seropositive. The rearrangement uses TRBV2 and TRBJ2-1; 7 bases are a match to TRBD2. Here the CDR3 DNA reads TGTGCCAGCAGTGAAAGGGCTAGCGGATACTACAATGAGCAGTTCTTC. This gives the protein CASSERASGYYNEQFF.